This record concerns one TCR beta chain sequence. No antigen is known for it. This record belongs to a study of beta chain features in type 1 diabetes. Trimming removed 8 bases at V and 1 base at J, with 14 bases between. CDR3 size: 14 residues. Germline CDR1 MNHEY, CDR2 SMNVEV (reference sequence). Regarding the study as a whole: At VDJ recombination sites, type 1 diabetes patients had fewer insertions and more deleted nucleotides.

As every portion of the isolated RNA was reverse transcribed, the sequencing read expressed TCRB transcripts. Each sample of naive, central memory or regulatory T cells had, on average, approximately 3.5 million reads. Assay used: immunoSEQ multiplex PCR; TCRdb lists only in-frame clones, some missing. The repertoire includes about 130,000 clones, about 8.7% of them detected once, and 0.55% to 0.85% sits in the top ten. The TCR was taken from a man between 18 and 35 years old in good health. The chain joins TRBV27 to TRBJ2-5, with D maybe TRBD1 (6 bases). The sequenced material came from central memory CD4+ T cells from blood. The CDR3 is CASGSRGPQETQYF. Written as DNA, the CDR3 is TGTGCCAGCGGGAGCAGGGGACCCCAAGAGACCCAGTACTTC.